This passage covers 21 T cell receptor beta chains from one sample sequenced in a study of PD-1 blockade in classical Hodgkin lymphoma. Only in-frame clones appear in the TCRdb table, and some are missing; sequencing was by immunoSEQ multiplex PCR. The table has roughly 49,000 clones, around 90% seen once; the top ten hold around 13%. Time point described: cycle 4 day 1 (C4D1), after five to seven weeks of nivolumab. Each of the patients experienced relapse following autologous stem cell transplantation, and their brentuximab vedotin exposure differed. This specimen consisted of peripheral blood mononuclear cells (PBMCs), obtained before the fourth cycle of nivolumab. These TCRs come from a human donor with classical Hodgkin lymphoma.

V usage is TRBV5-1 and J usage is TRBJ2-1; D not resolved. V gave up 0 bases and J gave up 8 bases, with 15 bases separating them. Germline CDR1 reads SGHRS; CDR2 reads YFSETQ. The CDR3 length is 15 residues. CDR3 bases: TGCGCCAGCAGCTTGGCACCCGACCTATCCCATGAGCAGTTCTTC. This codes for CASSLAPDLSHEQFF.

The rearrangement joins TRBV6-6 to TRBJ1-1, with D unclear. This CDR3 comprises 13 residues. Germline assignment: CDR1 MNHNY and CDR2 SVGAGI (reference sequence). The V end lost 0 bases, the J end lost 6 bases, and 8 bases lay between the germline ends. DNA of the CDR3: TGTGCCAGCAGTTACTCGGCCAGGTCTGAAGCTTTCTTT. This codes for CASSYSARSEAFF.

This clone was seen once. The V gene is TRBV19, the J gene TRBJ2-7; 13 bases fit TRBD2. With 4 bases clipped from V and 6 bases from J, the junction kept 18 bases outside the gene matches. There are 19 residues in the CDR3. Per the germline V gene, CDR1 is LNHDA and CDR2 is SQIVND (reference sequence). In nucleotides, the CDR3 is TGTGCCAGTAGTAAGGATCCGGGACTAGCGGGACACGGGGTAGGCGAGCAGTACTTC. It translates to CASSKDPGLAGHGVGEQYF.

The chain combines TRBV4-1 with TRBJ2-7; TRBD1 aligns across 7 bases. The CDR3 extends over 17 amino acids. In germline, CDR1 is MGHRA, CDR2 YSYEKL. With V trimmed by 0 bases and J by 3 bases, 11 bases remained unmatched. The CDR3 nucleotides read TGCGCCAGCAGCCAAGATGAGGGGGAGACAGGGAGCTACGAGCAGTACTTC. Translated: CASSQDEGETGSYEQYF.

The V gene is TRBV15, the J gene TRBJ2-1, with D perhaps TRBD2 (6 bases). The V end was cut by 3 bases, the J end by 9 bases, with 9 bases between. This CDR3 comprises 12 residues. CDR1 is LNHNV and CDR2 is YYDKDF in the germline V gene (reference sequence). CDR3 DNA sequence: TGTGCCACCAGCAGCGGGGGAATTGAGCAGTTCTTC. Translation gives CATSSGGIEQFF. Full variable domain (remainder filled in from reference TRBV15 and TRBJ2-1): DAMVIQNPRYQVTQFGKPVTLSCSQTLNHNVMYWYQQKSSQAPKLLFHYYDKDFNNEADTPDNFQSRRPNTSFCFLDIRSPGLGDTAMYLCATSSGGIEQFFGPGTRLTVL.

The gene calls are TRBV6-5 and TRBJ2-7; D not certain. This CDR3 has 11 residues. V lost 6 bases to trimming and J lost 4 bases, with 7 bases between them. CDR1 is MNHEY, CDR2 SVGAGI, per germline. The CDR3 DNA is TGTGCCAGCAGAAGAAGTTACGAGCAGTACTTC. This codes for CASRRSYEQYF.

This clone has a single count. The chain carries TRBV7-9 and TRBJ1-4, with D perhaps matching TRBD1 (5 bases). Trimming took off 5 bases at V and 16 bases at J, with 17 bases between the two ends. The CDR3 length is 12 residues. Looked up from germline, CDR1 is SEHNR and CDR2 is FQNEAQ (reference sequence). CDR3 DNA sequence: TGTGCCAGCAGCATACCGGGGCAGAATCCGTTTTTT. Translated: CASSIPGQNPFF.

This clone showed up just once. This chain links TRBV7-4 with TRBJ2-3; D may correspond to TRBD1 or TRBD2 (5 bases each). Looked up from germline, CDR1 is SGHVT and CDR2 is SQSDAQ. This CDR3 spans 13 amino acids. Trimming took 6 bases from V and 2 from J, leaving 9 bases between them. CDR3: CASSEGTTDTQYF. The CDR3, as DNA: TGTGCCAGCAGTGAGGGGACCACAGATACGCAGTATTTT.

CDR3 sequence: CASSPRTPGETQYF. As DNA, the CDR3 is TGTGCCAGCAGCCCACGAACTCCCGGGGAGACCCAGTACTTC. The chain recombines TRBV11-2 with TRBJ2-5; no clear D gene. The CDR3 spans 14 residues. Germline V gives CDR1 SGHAT, CDR2 FQNNGV. Deletions cut 5 bases from V and 5 bases from J, with 15 bases between. The variable domain in full, with the rest retrieved from reference TRBV11-2 and TRBJ2-5, is EAGVAQSPRYKIIEKRQSVAFWCNPISGHATLYWYQQILGQGPKLLIQFQNNGVVDDSQLPKDRFSAERLKGVDSTLKIQPAKLEDSAVYLCASSPRTPGETQYFGPGTRLLVL.

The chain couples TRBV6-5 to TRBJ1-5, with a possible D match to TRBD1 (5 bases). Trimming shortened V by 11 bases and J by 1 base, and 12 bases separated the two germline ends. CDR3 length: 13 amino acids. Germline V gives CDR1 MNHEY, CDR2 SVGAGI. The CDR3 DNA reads TGTGCCTCGGGGGAAGTAAGCAATCAGCCCCAGCATTTT. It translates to CASGEVSNQPQHF.

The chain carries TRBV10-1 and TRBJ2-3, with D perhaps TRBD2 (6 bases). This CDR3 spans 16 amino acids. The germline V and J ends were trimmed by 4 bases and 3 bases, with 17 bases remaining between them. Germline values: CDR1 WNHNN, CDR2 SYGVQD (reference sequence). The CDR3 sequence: CASSGDERENTDTQYF. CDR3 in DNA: TGCGCCAGCAGTGGGGACGAACGGGAGAATACAGATACGCAGTATTTT.

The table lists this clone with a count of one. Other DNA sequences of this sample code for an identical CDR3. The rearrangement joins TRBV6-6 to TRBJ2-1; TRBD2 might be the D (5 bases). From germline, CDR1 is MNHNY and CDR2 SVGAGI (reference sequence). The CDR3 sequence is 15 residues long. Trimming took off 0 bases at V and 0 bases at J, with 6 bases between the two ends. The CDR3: CASSYSGSSYNEQFF. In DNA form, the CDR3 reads TGTGCCAGCAGTTACTCAGGGAGCTCCTACAATGAGCAGTTCTTC.

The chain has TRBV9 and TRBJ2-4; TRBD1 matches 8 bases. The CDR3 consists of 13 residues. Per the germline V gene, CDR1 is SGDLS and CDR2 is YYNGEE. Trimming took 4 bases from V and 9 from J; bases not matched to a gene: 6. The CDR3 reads CASSPRGLSIQYF. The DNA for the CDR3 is TGTGCCAGCAGCCCCAGGGGGCTGAGCATTCAGTACTTC.

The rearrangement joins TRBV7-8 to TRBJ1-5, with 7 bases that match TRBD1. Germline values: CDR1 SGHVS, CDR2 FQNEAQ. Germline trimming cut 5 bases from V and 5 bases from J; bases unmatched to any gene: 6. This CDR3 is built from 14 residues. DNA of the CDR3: TGTGCCAGCAGCCCTCAGGGGGTTTATCAGCCCCAGCATTTT. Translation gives CASSPQGVYQPQHF.

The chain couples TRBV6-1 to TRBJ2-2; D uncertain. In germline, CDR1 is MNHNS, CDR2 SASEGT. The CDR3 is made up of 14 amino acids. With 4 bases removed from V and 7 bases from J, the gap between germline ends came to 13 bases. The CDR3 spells CASSVVRFGGELFF. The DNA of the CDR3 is TGTGCCAGCAGTGTAGTTCGGTTTGGCGGGGAGCTGTTTTTT.

The CDR3 DNA sequence: TGTGCCAGCAGCTTTCTGAGCACAGATACGCAGTATTTT. Its translation: CASSFLSTDTQYF. The chain has TRBV11-1 and TRBJ2-3; D uncertain. Germline assignment: CDR1 SGHAT and CDR2 FQDESV (reference sequence). This CDR3 contains 13 residues. Deletions cut 3 bases from V and 0 bases from J, with 4 bases between. Full variable domain (rest looked up from reference TRBV11-1 and TRBJ2-3): EAEVAQSPRYKITEKSQAVAFWCDPISGHATLYWYRQILGQGPELLVQFQDESVVDDSQLPKDRFSAERLKGVDSTLKIQPAELGDSAMYLCASSFLSTDTQYFGPGTRLTVL.

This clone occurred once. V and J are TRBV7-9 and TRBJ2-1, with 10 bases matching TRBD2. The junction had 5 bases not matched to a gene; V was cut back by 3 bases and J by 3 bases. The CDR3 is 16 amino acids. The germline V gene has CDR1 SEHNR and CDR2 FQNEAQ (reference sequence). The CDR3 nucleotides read TGTGCCAGCAGCTTTTCTCCTAGCGGGAGCTACAATGAGCAGTTCTTC. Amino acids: CASSFSPSGSYNEQFF.

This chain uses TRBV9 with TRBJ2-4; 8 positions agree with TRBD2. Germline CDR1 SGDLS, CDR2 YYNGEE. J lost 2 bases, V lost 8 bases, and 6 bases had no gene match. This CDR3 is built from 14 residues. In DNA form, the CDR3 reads TGTGCCAGTAGACTAGCGTCAACCAAAAACATTCAGTACTTC. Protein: CASRLASTKNIQYF.

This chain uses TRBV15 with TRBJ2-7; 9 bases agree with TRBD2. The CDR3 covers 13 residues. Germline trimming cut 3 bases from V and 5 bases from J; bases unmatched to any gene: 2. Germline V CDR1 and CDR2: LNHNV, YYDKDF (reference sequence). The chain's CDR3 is CATSSRGGDEQYF. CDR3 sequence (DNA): TGTGCCACCAGCAGCCGCGGGGGGGACGAGCAGTACTTC.

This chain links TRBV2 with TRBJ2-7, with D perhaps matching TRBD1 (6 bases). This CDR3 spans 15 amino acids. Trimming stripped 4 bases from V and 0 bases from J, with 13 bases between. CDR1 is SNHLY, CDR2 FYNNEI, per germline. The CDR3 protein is CASSAPSRGSYEQYF. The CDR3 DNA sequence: TGTGCCAGCAGTGCCCCTAGCAGGGGCTCCTACGAGCAGTACTTC.

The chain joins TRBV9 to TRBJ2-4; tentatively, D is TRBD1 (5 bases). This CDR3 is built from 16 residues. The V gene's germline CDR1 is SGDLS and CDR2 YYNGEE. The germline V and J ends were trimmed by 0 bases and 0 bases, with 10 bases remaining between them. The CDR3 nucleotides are TGTGCCAGCAGCGTAGATCAGGGTCTAGCCAAAAACATTCAGTACTTC. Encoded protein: CASSVDQGLAKNIQYF. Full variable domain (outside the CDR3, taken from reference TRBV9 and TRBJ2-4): DSGVTQTPKHLITATGQRVTLRCSPRSGDLSVYWYQQSLDQGLQFLIQYYNGEERAKGNILERFSAQQFPDLHSELNLSSLELGDSALYFCASSVDQGLAKNIQYFGAGTRLSVL.